One sample yielded the 3 T cell receptor beta chains listed below, sequenced in a study of T cell clonality in common variable immunodeficiency. Sequencing was performed with immunoSEQ multiplex PCR; in TCRdb, only in-frame clones are kept and a portion is missing. This table holds roughly 60,000 clones with no singletons; the top ten claim approximately 1.7%. Sequenced: peripheral blood mononuclear cells. All receptors come from a person aged 18-70 years in good health.

This clone was detected ten times or more. The read terminates 3 residues before the CDR3 end, so the remaining end is supplied by the germline J gene. The chain recombines TRBV9 with TRBJ2-7; TRBD1 aligns across 10 bases. The germline gives CDR1 SGDLS, CDR2 YYNGEE. V dropped 4 bases and J dropped 3; count of bases not matched to a gene: 13. The CDR3 consists of 17 residues. CDR3 region: CASSPSLGQGQGYEQYF. The part of the CDR3 DNA that was read is TGTGCCAGCAGCCCCTCGTTGGGACAGGGGCAGGGCTACGAG.

This clone was recorded at least ten times. The read finishes 3 residues shy of the CDR3 end, and the germline J gene is used to complete it. J is TRBJ2-2 and V is TRBV4-2, with 7 bases fitting TRBD1. Germline loops: CDR1 LGHNA, CDR2 YNFKEQ. The CDR3 consists of 17 residues. This chain's CDR3 is CASSQDGTAIYNSPLFF. The part of the CDR3 DNA that was read is TGTGCCAGCAGCCAAGACGGGACAGCCATCTATAATTCACCG.

This clone came up many times. Read coverage stops 3 residues before the CDR3 terminus; the germline J gene supplies the remainder. The chain recombines TRBV19 with TRBJ2-3, with 9 nucleotides matching TRBD1. V was clipped by 4 bases and J by 0 bases; unmatched bases: 5. The germline V gene encodes CDR1 LNHDA and CDR2 SQIVND (reference sequence). This CDR3 is built from 16 residues. CDR3 residues: CASSSDRGYSTDTQYF. The CDR3 DNA, read in part, is TGTGCCAGTAGTAGCGACAGGGGGTATAGCACAGATACG.